This entry describes one T cell receptor (beta chain). This entry comes from a study of OX40 agonist ivuxolimab in advanced cancers. On the study more broadly: Of mixed ages from 23 to 79 and averaging roughly 60 years, the group was roughly 85% male. Participants could have had prior anti-PD-1, anti-PD-L1 or anti-CTLA-4 therapy, and about 37% had some. Three partial responders included one hepatocellular carcinoma patient and two cutaneous melanoma patients.

Germline V lookup: CDR1 SGHTA, CDR2 FQGNSA. V lost 5 bases and J lost 5, with 12 bases in between. CDR3 length equals 13 residues. Repertoires were generated with immunoSEQ multiplex PCR, while TCRdb's copy carries only in-frame clones and drops some. The repertoire holds around 100,000 clones, with about 90% as singletons. This specimen consisted of CD4+ or CD8+ T cells sorted from blood, obtained in a trial of the OX40 agonist ivuxolimab. This clonotype was obtained from an adult with an advanced solid tumor such as melanoma, head and neck, liver or kidney cancer. This chain joins TRBV7-2 and TRBJ1-2, with D perhaps matching TRBD1 (6 bases). CDR3 nucleotide sequence: TGTGCCAGCAGCGCGGGGGGCGCTTATGGCTACACCTTC. As protein: CASSAGGAYGYTF.